Each of the 27 T cell receptor beta chains below was sequenced from the same sample in a study of OX40 agonist ivuxolimab in advanced cancers. Method: immunoSEQ multiplex PCR; TCRdb's copy keeps in-frame clones and lacks some. This sample has over 85,000 clones; less than 90% occur once, and the top ten carry approximately 1.2%. Specimen: CD4+ or CD8+ T cells sorted from blood, collected in a trial of the OX40 agonist ivuxolimab. All receptors derive from an adult with an advanced solid tumor such as melanoma, head and neck, liver or kidney cancer.

This clone was recorded once. The rearrangement links TRBV2 to TRBJ2-2; 8 bases are a match to TRBD1. V dropped 4 bases and J dropped 1; count of bases not matched to a gene: 2. Germline CDR1 is SNHLY and CDR2 is FYNNEI. CDR3 length equals 15 residues. The CDR3 bases are TGTGCCAGCAGTGGCAGGGGGCGGAACACCGGGGAGCTGTTTTTT. It specifies CASSGRGRNTGELFF. Based on the CDR3 plus reference TRBV2 and TRBJ2-2, the full variable domain is EPEVTQTPSHQVTQMGQEVILRCVPISNHLYFYWYRQILGQKVEFLVSFYNNEISEKSEIFDDQFSVERPDGSNFTLKIRSTKLEDSAMYFCASSGRGRNTGELFFGEGSRLTVL.

The CDR3 nucleotides are TGTGCCAGCATTCTGGGGTCGGGACAGCCCCAGCATTTT. Its protein product is CASILGSGQPQHF. This rearrangement joins TRBV2 to TRBJ1-5; D uncertain. Trimming removed 7 bases at V and 7 bases at J, with 14 bases between. The CDR3 loop spans 13 amino acids. CDR1 is SNHLY and CDR2 is FYNNEI in the germline V gene.

The V and J genes are TRBV20-1 and TRBJ1-2; a possible D gene is TRBD1 (6 bases). The germline V gene encodes CDR1 DFQATT and CDR2 SNEGSKA (reference sequence). Trimming removed 2 bases from V and 8 bases from J, with 9 bases in between. CDR3 size: 11 residues. The CDR3 spells CSARKGDGYTF. The CDR3 nucleotides read TGCAGTGCTAGAAAGGGGGACGGCTACACCTTC.

The chain has TRBV28 and TRBJ2-5, with 7 bases lining up with TRBD1. V dropped 6 bases and J dropped 1; count of bases not matched to a gene: 8. Germline V CDR1 and CDR2: MDHEN, SYDVKM. The CDR3 length is 15 residues. The CDR3 is CASSPQGQTQETQYF. CDR3 sequence (DNA): TGTGCCAGCAGCCCCCAGGGACAGACCCAAGAGACCCAGTACTTC.

The chain links TRBV28 to TRBJ2-5; D is perhaps TRBD2 (6 bases). CDR1 is MDHEN, CDR2 SYDVKM, per germline. CDR3 size: 15 residues. Between the trimmed V and J ends, which lost 5 bases and 7 bases, there was a span of 20 bases. This chain's CDR3 is CASSNPGLDAGTQYF. The CDR3 nucleotides read TGTGCCAGCAGTAATCCGGGACTCGACGCTGGGACCCAGTACTTC.

This clone was seen once. V is TRBV2 and J is TRBJ1-6; D might be TRBD1 (5 bases). Germline CDR1 and CDR2: SNHLY and FYNNEI. This CDR3 has 13 residues. V was cut by 6 bases and J by 9 bases, with 12 bases left in between. CDR3 sequence: CASRAGMVSPLHF. The CDR3 DNA follows: TGTGCCAGCAGGGCAGGGATGGTTTCACCCCTCCACTTT.

The chain couples TRBV5-1 to TRBJ2-1; D might be TRBD1 (5 bases). The germline V gene encodes CDR1 SGHRS and CDR2 YFSETQ. This CDR3 has 15 residues. Trimming removed 4 bases at V and 3 bases at J, with 14 bases between. CDR3 residues: CASSGTGGVYNEQFF. CDR3 nucleotides: TGCGCCAGCAGCGGCACAGGTGGGGTCTACAATGAGCAGTTCTTC.

This clone came up a few times. The chain has TRBV27 and TRBJ1-6, with TRBD1 matching 11 bases. CDR3 size: 16 residues. Germline CDR1 and CDR2: MNHEY and SMNVEV (reference sequence). V lost 3 bases and J lost 3; bases outside the gene matches: 1. Here the CDR3 DNA reads TGTGCCAGCAGTTTTGGGACAGGGGGCTATAATTCACCCCTCCACTTT. Translation gives CASSFGTGGYNSPLHF.

The chain uses TRBV5-1 and TRBJ1-5; TRBD1 matches at 9 bases. The V gene's germline CDR1 is SGHRS and CDR2 YFSETQ. Trimming cost V 2 bases and J 2 bases; bases outside gene matches: 2. The CDR3 spans 15 residues. The DNA for the CDR3 is TGCGCCAGCAGCTTATGGACAGGGGGCAATCAGCCCCAGCATTTT. It translates to CASSLWTGGNQPQHF.

The J gene is TRBJ2-3, the V gene TRBV5-1; D not certain. The CDR3 has 16 amino acids. Per germline, CDR1 SGHRS and CDR2 YFSETQ. V was pared by 4 bases and J by 0 bases, with 15 bases between. The CDR3, as DNA: TGCGCCAGCAGCCGTCGCCCGGCGGACAGCACAGATACGCAGTATTTT. Translation gives CASSRRPADSTDTQYF.

CDR3 in DNA: TGTGCCAGCAGTTACTCTGGTCGCCGGGGGTGGACCCAGTACTTC. It translates to CASSYSGRRGWTQYF. The chain employs TRBV6-5 and TRBJ2-5, with D tentatively TRBD2 (6 bases). CDR3 length: 15 residues. Germline V CDR1 and CDR2: MNHEY, SVGAGI. V lost 0 bases and J lost 7, with 15 bases in between.

V usage is TRBV5-1 and J usage is TRBJ1-5; 8 bases map to TRBD1. Germline trimming cut 3 bases from V and 4 bases from J; bases unmatched to any gene: 6. The germline CDR1 and CDR2 sequences are SGHRS and YFSETQ. This CDR3 has 15 amino acids. CDR3 amino acids: CASSSGTGRNQPQHF. CDR3 nucleotide sequence: TGCGCCAGCAGCTCCGGGACAGGTAGGAATCAGCCCCAGCATTTT.

This chain links TRBV2 with TRBJ2-6; D ambiguous. Germline V CDR1 and CDR2: SNHLY, FYNNEI. The CDR3 has 16 residues. The germline V and J ends were trimmed by 10 bases and 1 base, with 17 bases remaining between them. The CDR3 here is CAKAQSSTSGANVLTF. The CDR3 DNA reads as TGTGCCAAGGCCCAGTCCTCAACTTCTGGGGCCAACGTCCTGACTTTC.

Here the CDR3 DNA reads TGCAGCGCATATTCTGGGGCCAACGTCCTGACTTTC. Protein sequence: CSAYSGANVLTF. The chain has TRBV29-1 and TRBJ2-6; D gene uncertain. Per germline, CDR1 SQVTM and CDR2 ANQGSEA. This CDR3 has 12 amino acids. V shed 7 bases and J shed 1 base, with 5 bases lying between them.

The chain joins TRBV28 to TRBJ1-1; 8 bases are shared with TRBD1. Germline CDR1 and CDR2: MDHEN and SYDVKM. The CDR3 extends over 14 amino acids. The V and J ends lost 6 bases and 1 base, in that order; junction bases with no gene match: 4. The CDR3 DNA is TGTGCCAGCAGGCGGACAGGGACGAACACTGAAGCTTTCTTT. It specifies CASRRTGTNTEAFF.

J is TRBJ2-5 and V is TRBV29-1; 11 bases agree with TRBD2. Germline V CDR1 and CDR2: SQVTM, ANQGSEA. V gave up 2 bases and J gave up 7 bases; unmatched junction bases: 6. This CDR3 contains 14 residues. The CDR3 loop reads CSVESGTSGLTQYF. In nucleotides, the CDR3 is TGCAGCGTTGAATCTGGGACTAGCGGATTGACCCAGTACTTC. Filled out from reference TRBV29-1 and TRBJ2-5, the complete variable domain reads SAVISQKPSRDICQRGTSLTIQCQVDSQVTMMFWYRQQPGQSLTLIATANQGSEATYESGFVIDKFPISRPNLTFSTLTVSNMSPEDSSIYLCSVESGTSGLTQYFGPGTRLLVL.

This clone was counted a few times. Being one base from a much bigger clone, this may be a read error. Other DNA sequences in the sample encode the same CDR3. This rearrangement joins TRBV11-2 to TRBJ1-2; D is possibly TRBD1 (5 bases). CDR1 is SGHAT and CDR2 is FQNNGV in the germline V gene. V lost 3 bases to trimming and J lost 2 bases, with 7 bases between them. CDR3 length: 13 amino acids. Here the CDR3 reads CASSFGGNYGYTF. CDR3 sequence (DNA): TGTGCCAGCAGCTTCGGGGGGAACTATGGCTACACCTTC.

J is TRBJ2-2 and V is TRBV2; TRBD1 or TRBD2 may be the D gene (6 bases each). This CDR3 spans 18 amino acids. V was pared by 6 bases and J by 4 bases, with 24 bases between. In germline, CDR1 is SNHLY, CDR2 FYNNEI. CDR3 coding DNA: TGTGCCAGCAGCAGTGGCGTGGGGGGCCACGGTGGCACCGGGGAGCTGTTTTTT. This translates into CASSSGVGGHGGTGELFF.

The chain combines TRBV6-6 with TRBJ2-7; no firm D call. V was shortened by 2 bases and J by 0 bases, with 11 bases between the two germline ends. The CDR3 length is 15 residues. CDR1 is MNHNY and CDR2 is SVGAGI in the germline V gene (reference sequence). This CDR3 reads CASSYRSDPSYEQYV. The CDR3 DNA sequence: TGTGCCAGCAGTTACCGCTCCGACCCCTCCTACGAGCAGTACGTC.

The chain uses TRBV15 and TRBJ1-3; D is unclear. The CDR3 is 12 residues long. V lost 1 base and J lost 5, with 3 bases in between. In germline, CDR1 is LNHNV, CDR2 YYDKDF (reference sequence). CDR3 sequence reads: CATSRARNTIYF. In DNA, the CDR3 is TGTGCCACCAGCAGAGCCCGAAACACCATATATTTT.

The V gene is TRBV7-9, the J gene TRBJ2-1; 9 bases are a match to TRBD2. CDR3 length equals 16 residues. Trimming removed 3 bases from V and 4 bases from J; junction bases left unmatched: 7. Germline V gives CDR1 SEHNR, CDR2 FQNEAQ (reference sequence). CDR3 coding DNA: TGTGCCAGCAGCTTTCTGTTAGCGGGGGCGTACAATGAGCAGTTCTTC. Translating gives CASSFLLAGAYNEQFF.

The chain uses TRBV7-3 and TRBJ2-2, with 9 positions matching TRBD1. V lost 1 base to trimming and J lost 3 bases; unmatched junction nucleotides: 6. Germline V lookup: CDR1 SGHTA, CDR2 FQGTGA. This CDR3 has 17 residues. The CDR3 DNA sequence: TGTGCCAGCAGCTTAATTGGGGGACAGGGAGACACCGGGGAGCTGTTTTTT. Residues: CASSLIGGQGDTGELFF.

Of note for this clone: Additional DNA sequences in this sample encode the identical CDR3. The chain combines TRBV5-1 with TRBJ1-2; D not resolved. The germline V and J ends were trimmed by 0 bases and 8 bases, with 8 bases remaining between them. The CDR3 has 12 amino acids. Germline CDR1 SGHRS, CDR2 YFSETQ. The CDR3 loop reads CASSLEGRGYTF. CDR3 DNA sequence: TGCGCCAGCAGCTTGGAGGGCAGAGGCTACACCTTC.

The chain is built from TRBV30 and TRBJ1-4; no reliable D call. The CDR3 length is 12 residues. In germline, CDR1 is GTSNPN, CDR2 SVGIG (reference sequence). Deletions cut 0 bases from V and 13 bases from J, with 12 bases between. The DNA of the CDR3 is TGTGCCTGGAGTGTGGGGAAGACCCTACTGTTTTTT. Translation gives CAWSVGKTLLFF.

The chain joins TRBV2 to TRBJ2-2; possibly TRBD1 for D (7 bases). Germline CDR1 reads SNHLY; CDR2 reads FYNNEI. The CDR3 extends over 16 amino acids. Deletions cut 1 base from V and 0 bases from J, with 9 bases between. CDR3 in amino acids: CASSEGRGANTGELFF. CDR3 nucleotide sequence: TGTGCCAGCAGTGAAGGCAGGGGGGCGAACACCGGGGAGCTGTTTTTT.

This clone was recorded a few times. V gene TRBV7-2 combines with J gene TRBJ1-5; tentatively, D is TRBD1 (6 bases). From germline, CDR1 is SGHTA and CDR2 FQGNSA. The V and J ends lost 4 bases and 7 bases respectively, with 17 bases between them. This CDR3 is built from 15 residues. The CDR3 DNA is TGTGCCAGCAGCTCGGTACAGGGCCGGGAGCAGCCCCAGCATTTT. This gives the protein CASSSVQGREQPQHF.

This clone was found a few times. This rearrangement joins TRBV7-3 to TRBJ2-5, with a tentative D call TRBD1 (6 bases). This CDR3 has 13 residues. Germline lookup yields CDR1 SGHTA and CDR2 FQGTGA. Trimming removed 5 bases at V and 5 bases at J, with 12 bases between. In DNA, the CDR3 is TGTGCCAGCAGCCCGAGTAGGGGGGAGACCCAGTACTTC. This translates into CASSPSRGETQYF.